The text below deals with one T cell receptor beta chain. The repertoire was sequenced with immunoSEQ multiplex PCR; TCRdb's copy has only in-frame clones and lacks some. The table has hundreds of thousands of clones, 89% seen once. Germline V gene data show CDR1 as MDHEN and CDR2 as SYDVKM. V dropped 5 bases and J dropped 2 bases, with 16 bases sitting between them. This CDR3 has 16 amino acids. The data derive from a study of blood T cell repertoires in COVID-19. This receptor was identified in a man aged 60 to 75 who had recovered from COVID-19. Sequencing used PBMCs or T cells enriched from blood (not recorded which). The chain combines TRBV28 with TRBJ1-5, with D possibly TRBD1 on 6 matching bases. The CDR3 loop reads CASSGGFGVGNQPQHF. In nucleotides, the CDR3 is TGTGCCAGCAGTGGGGGCTTTGGGGTGGGCAATCAGCCCCAGCATTTT.